The rows below give T cell receptor beta chains drawn from one sample of a study of blood T cell repertoires in COVID-19. TCRdb's table, derived via immunoSEQ multiplex PCR, lists solely in-frame clones and lacks some. The sample lists around 130,000 clones; about 88% were seen once. The source material was PBMCs or T cells enriched from blood (not recorded which). These receptors originate from a man aged 35 to 55 with acute COVID-19. Both conserved end residues are part of each CDR3. Fields, in order: clone size, V gene, CDR3 length, D gene, J gene, CDR3 DNA, CDR3 protein. D genes are given only for firm matches. Some rows have no size entry. The others give once, few or many, or a class for an expanded clone.

abundance: once; v_gene: TRBV6-5; len: 13; d_gene: .; j_gene: TRBJ1-2; CDR3nt: TGTGCCAGCAGACCACGGGGGAGGCGAGGCTACACCTTC; CDR3aa: CASRPRGRRGYTF
abundance: .; v_gene: TRBV10-2; len: 15; d_gene: TRBD1; j_gene: TRBJ1-5; CDR3nt: TGCGCCAGCAGTCTAACAGGGGAGAGCAATCAGCCCCAGCATTTT; CDR3aa: CASSLTGESNQPQHF
abundance: .; v_gene: TRBV6-5; len: 16; d_gene: .; j_gene: TRBJ2-3; CDR3nt: TGTGCCAGCAGTTACTCGAAAGGGGCGGGCACAGATACGCAGTATTTT; CDR3aa: CASSYSKGAGTDTQYF
abundance: .; v_gene: TRBV5-1; len: 15; d_gene: TRBD2; j_gene: TRBJ2-7; CDR3nt: TGCGCCAGCAGCTTGGAGCTAGCGGGGTTCAACGAGCAGTACTTC; CDR3aa: CASSLELAGFNEQYF
abundance: .; v_gene: TRBV18; len: 14; d_gene: TRBD1; j_gene: TRBJ2-7; CDR3nt: TGTGCCAGCTCTTTCCGGGACAGGTCTTACGAGCAGTACTTC; CDR3aa: CASSFRDRSYEQYF
abundance: .; v_gene: TRBV18; len: 15; d_gene: TRBD1; j_gene: TRBJ1-3; CDR3nt: TGTGCCAGCTCACCAGGCAGGGGGCCTGGAAACACCATATATTTT; CDR3aa: CASSPGRGPGNTIYF
abundance: .; v_gene: TRBV5-1; len: 15; d_gene: TRBD2; j_gene: TRBJ2-7; CDR3nt: TGCGCCAGCAGCGTTTCCGGGACTAGTGTTTACGAGCAGTACTTC; CDR3aa: CASSVSGTSVYEQYF
abundance: .; v_gene: TRBV6-5; len: 15; d_gene: .; j_gene: TRBJ1-6; CDR3nt: TGTGCCAGCAAACCACAGCTCTCCTATAATTCACCCCTCCACTTT; CDR3aa: CASKPQLSYNSPLHF
abundance: .; v_gene: TRBV28; len: 14; d_gene: .; j_gene: TRBJ2-1; CDR3nt: TGTGCCAGCAGTTTAGGTCCCCAGGCGGGTGAGCAGTTCTTC; CDR3aa: CASSLGPQAGEQFF
abundance: .; v_gene: TRBV12-5; len: 12; d_gene: .; j_gene: TRBJ1-6; CDR3nt: TGTGCTAGTGGTTTGGTACTCTCACCCCTCCACTTT; CDR3aa: CASGLVLSPLHF
abundance: .; v_gene: TRBV2; len: 14; d_gene: TRBD1; j_gene: TRBJ1-1; CDR3nt: TGTGCCAGCCGGAGGGACAGATTCGCATATGAAGCTTTCTTT; CDR3aa: CASRRDRFAYEAFF
abundance: .; v_gene: TRBV10-2; len: 12; d_gene: .; j_gene: TRBJ2-5; CDR3nt: TGCGCCAGCAGTGAACAGCAAGAGACCCAGTACTTC; CDR3aa: CASSEQQETQYF
abundance: .; v_gene: TRBV14; len: 13; d_gene: TRBD1; j_gene: TRBJ2-1; CDR3nt: TGTGCCAGCAGCGATTACAGGGGTATAGAGCAGTTCTTC; CDR3aa: CASSDYRGIEQFF
abundance: .; v_gene: TRBV3-1/TRBV3-2; len: 13; d_gene: TRBD2; j_gene: TRBJ2-7; CDR3nt: TGTGCCAGCAGCCAAGGGGGGGGGTTAGAGCAGTACTTC; CDR3aa: CASSQGGGLEQYF
abundance: .; v_gene: TRBV19; len: 16; d_gene: TRBD2; j_gene: TRBJ2-5; CDR3nt: TGTGCCAGTAGTATCGCACGCGGGAGGGCCGCAGAGACCCAGTACTTC; CDR3aa: CASSIARGRAAETQYF
abundance: few; v_gene: TRBV28; len: 13; d_gene: .; j_gene: TRBJ1-2; CDR3nt: TGTGCCAGCAGGCGACAGGAGCTCTATGGCTACACCTTC; CDR3aa: CASRRQELYGYTF